This paragraph reports one T cell receptor (beta chain). Its antigen is not yet known. The read terminates 3 residues ahead of where the CDR3 ends, so the germline J gene completes it. Every participant had a single incident cervical HPV16 infection, and women with prevalent HPV16 infections were excluded. Cervical HPV DNA was detected by MY09/MY11 PCR and genotyped by dot-blot hybridization. About 15 mL of heparinized blood were centrifuged, and the buffy coat was split into aliquots, frozen at -30 degrees C, and then kept at -80 degrees C. QIAGEN kits were used to extract genomic DNA from buffy coat specimens. This specimen comes from a study of T cells in women clearing cervical HPV infection (dated by TCRdb to 2016 to 2019). Turning to the overall study: The cases were 25 to 30 women with histologically confirmed HPV16-related CIN3 or worse, and 2 of these cases were invasive cancers. Controls were 25 women whose single incident HPV16 infection cleared within 12 months without precancer or cancer developing. Blood from cases was collected at the visit where the lesion was first found, while blood from controls was collected once the infection could no longer be detected. Among cases, blood sampling occurred a median of about 160 days after lesion detection, with an interquartile range of roughly 90 to 200 days. Since HLA typing was available for only a few women, HLA type could not be ruled out as a confounder. The exploratory proof-of-principle case-control study was nested within the Guanacaste HPV Natural History Study in Costa Rica and compared TCR repertoires across cervical HPV16 outcomes. Cases and controls were matched on age within five years and on year of sample collection. Median age was about 35 years in cases versus around 40 in controls, and baseline characteristics did not differ significantly. In the parent cohort, 8,500 to 12,000 women aged 18 or older were enrolled in Guanacaste, Costa Rica, during about 1993 to 1994 and were followed for six to seven years. Five blinded duplicates per group were added as quality controls, giving about 60 samples: around 50 participants and ten or so replicates. Results and caveats for the whole study, not just this receptor: The cross-sectional design could not show whether associations preceded infection or resulted from it; effector/memory subsets and HPV-specific T cells were not isolated. Because the number of T cells in each sample was unknown, differences in richness could reflect differing T-cell content rather than repertoire biology. Lower TRBV6-7 relative abundance was observed in cases than in controls (around 0.11% versus 0.15%; Bonferroni P = 0.0008). Across sequencing depths, CIN3+ cases showed significantly higher TCR repertoire richness than controls, but evenness did not differ between the groups. Cases were distinguished from controls with an estimated AUC of almost 0.85 by random forest classifiers combining richness and V gene abundances.

TCR beta CDR3 regions were amplified by multiplex PCR from an average of 1200 ng genomic DNA per sample using the immunoSEQ assay. Primer bias was corrected in the assay by using a complete synthetic TCR repertoire to establish an amplification baseline. The amplicons were sequenced on the Illumina platform. The study's processing was this. Sequence errors were corrected by clustering with frequency ratios and a modified nearest-neighbor algorithm, and the sequences were then analyzed in the immunoSEQ Analyzer using IMGT gene definitions. At each rarefaction depth, TCR richness and evenness were averaged across 20 rarefaction repeats, and any sample with fewer sequences than the depth was left out. Wilcoxon rank sum tests with FDR correction were used to compare V, D and J gene relative abundances between the groups. An intraclass correlation of 95% to 97% for TCR richness and an average of roughly 83% across approximately 63 gene segments were obtained from the blinded duplicates. TCRdb retrieved this table from immuneACCESS and kept in-frame rearrangements only. Not all clones are present; in checked studies, unresolved V genes account for under half, and no reason is known for the remainder. V and J calls and clone size are as listed in that table; D and trimming were resolved from the DNA. This sample's table has entries for under 45,000 clones. The ten largest clones represent 7.6% of the sample.

In the germline V gene, CDR1 corresponds to SGHDT and CDR2 to YYEEEE. The cysteine opens and the phenylalanine closes a CDR3 of 12 amino acids. The DNA shown is the part of the CDR3 that was read: 27 bases, in frame from base 1. The sequence links TRBV5-6 to TRBJ1-1, with a weak D call of TRBD1 (6 bases match). The sequenced material came from blood buffy coat. The TCR comes from a woman between 18 and 70 years old with a cervical HPV16 infection that either progressed to CIN3+ or cleared (not recorded which). The DNA read from the CDR3 is TGTGCCAGCAGCTTACAGGGAGAGGAA. This is translated as CASSLQGEE. The whole CDR3 protein reads CASSLQGEEAFF.